The 28 T cell receptor beta chains presented below share a single source sample, sequenced in a study of OX40 agonist ivuxolimab in advanced cancers. The method was immunoSEQ multiplex PCR; TCRdb's version includes in-frame clones alone and lacks a portion of them. The sample lists roughly 75,000 clones, 86% occurring once. The specimen was CD4+ or CD8+ T cells sorted from blood, collected in a trial of the OX40 agonist ivuxolimab. All receptors come from an adult with an advanced solid tumor such as melanoma, head and neck, liver or kidney cancer.

The V gene is TRBV28, the J gene TRBJ2-3; D might be TRBD2 (5 bases). Looked up from germline, CDR1 is MDHEN and CDR2 is SYDVKM. The length of the CDR3 is 17 residues. V lost 2 bases to trimming and J lost 2 bases, with 17 bases between them. The CDR3 here is CASSLSIGRLATDTQYF. The CDR3 nucleotides are TGTGCCAGCAGTTTAAGTATTGGTCGGCTAGCCACAGATACGCAGTATTTT. Based on the CDR3 plus reference TRBV28 and TRBJ2-3, the full variable domain is DVKVTQSSRYLVKRTGEKVFLECVQDMDHENMFWYRQDPGLGLRLIYFSYDVKMKEKGDIPEGYSVSREKKERFSLILESASTNQTSMYLCASSLSIGRLATDTQYFGPGTRLTVL.

The gene calls are TRBV7-2 and TRBJ2-7; 10 positions agree with TRBD2. The trim removed 3 bases at V and 2 bases at J, leaving 10 bases unmatched. This CDR3 spans 17 amino acids. CDR1 and CDR2 from the germline V gene are SGHTA and FQGNSA. The DNA for the CDR3 is TGTGCCAGCAGCTTGGGGATAGCGGGGGGACACACCTACGAGCAGTACTTC. It codes for CASSLGIAGGHTYEQYF. Based on the CDR3 plus reference TRBV7-2 and TRBJ2-7, the full variable domain is GAGVSQSPSNKVTEKGKDVELRCDPISGHTALYWYRQSLGQGLEFLIYFQGNSAPDKSGLPSDRFSAERTGGSVSTLTIQRTQQEDSAVYLCASSLGIAGGHTYEQYFGPGTRLTVT.

J is TRBJ2-1 and V is TRBV27; TRBD2 aligns across 8 bases. With 6 bases clipped from V and 6 bases from J, the junction kept 4 bases outside the gene matches. The V gene's germline CDR1 is MNHEY and CDR2 SMNVEV (reference sequence). The CDR3 runs 13 residues. CDR3 in amino acids: CASRTSVPNEQFF. The DNA for the CDR3 is TGTGCCAGCAGGACTAGCGTCCCCAATGAGCAGTTCTTC.

J is TRBJ1-5 and V is TRBV7-2; D possibly corresponds to TRBD1 (5 bases). Germline V CDR1 and CDR2: SGHTA, FQGNSA. The CDR3 length is 16 residues. Trimming took 5 bases from V and 9 from J, leaving 23 bases between them. This chain's CDR3 is CASSLTGIGGERPQHF. CDR3 bases: TGTGCCAGCAGCCTCACAGGTATCGGGGGTGAAAGGCCCCAGCATTTT.

V is TRBV5-6 and J is TRBJ2-7; D is unresolved. The CDR3 consists of 13 residues. Germline V gives CDR1 SGHDT, CDR2 YYEEEE. Trimming took off 0 bases at V and 6 bases at J, with 10 bases between the two ends. The CDR3 sequence: CASSLGGRSEQYF. CDR3 sequence (DNA): TGTGCCAGCAGCTTGGGAGGACGGAGCGAGCAGTACTTC.

The rearrangement joins TRBV28 to TRBJ2-3; 9 bases are shared with TRBD2. The CDR3 runs 15 residues. In germline, CDR1 is MDHEN, CDR2 SYDVKM. The V gene end was trimmed by 3 bases and the J gene end by 3 bases; junction bases not matched to a gene: 4. DNA of the CDR3: TGTGCCAGCAGTTTGCGGGGGGGCCCGACAGATACGCAGTATTTT. Amino acid sequence: CASSLRGGPTDTQYF. The whole variable domain, filled in from reference TRBV28 and TRBJ2-3, reads DVKVTQSSRYLVKRTGEKVFLECVQDMDHENMFWYRQDPGLGLRLIYFSYDVKMKEKGDIPEGYSVSREKKERFSLILESASTNQTSMYLCASSLRGGPTDTQYFGPGTRLTVL.

The chain combines TRBV29-1 with TRBJ2-2; the match to TRBD1 covers 10 bases. The V gene's germline CDR1 is SQVTM and CDR2 ANQGSEA. This CDR3 has 15 amino acids. With 4 bases clipped from V and 7 bases from J, the junction kept 9 bases outside the gene matches. DNA for the CDR3: TGCAGCGTTGGACCCGGGACAGGGGCGGTCGGGGAGCTGTTTTTT. It is translated as CSVGPGTGAVGELFF.

V and J are TRBV11-3 and TRBJ2-2; D remains unclear. The CDR3 has 13 residues. Trimming took off 1 base at V and 5 bases at J, with 5 bases between the two ends. Looked up from germline, CDR1 is SGHNT and CDR2 is YENEEA. The CDR3 is CASSLAGTGELFF. The CDR3 nucleotides are TGTGCCAGCAGCTTAGCGGGTACCGGGGAGCTGTTTTTT.

V gene TRBV4-1 combines with J gene TRBJ2-3; possibly TRBD2 for D (5 bases). V lost 0 bases to trimming and J lost 4 bases, with 11 bases between them. Per the germline V gene, CDR1 is MGHRA and CDR2 is YSYEKL. The CDR3 is 15 amino acids. CDR3: CASSQDPRGPDTQYF. The CDR3 DNA follows: TGCGCCAGCAGCCAAGATCCCCGGGGTCCAGATACGCAGTATTTT.

V gene TRBV7-8 combines with J gene TRBJ2-1, with 7 bases identical to TRBD2. CDR1 is SGHVS, CDR2 FQNEAQ, per germline. Germline trimming cut 1 base from V and 2 bases from J; bases unmatched to any gene: 2. The CDR3 length is 15 residues. CDR3 nucleotides: TGTGCCAGCAGCTTAGTAGCGGGCGCCTACAATGAGCAGTTCTTC. Translation gives CASSLVAGAYNEQFF.

The chain recombines TRBV30 with TRBJ1-5; perhaps TRBD1 as D (6 bases). This CDR3 is 13 amino acids long. The germline CDR1 and CDR2 sequences are GTSNPN and SVGIG (reference sequence). Deletions cut 4 bases from V and 3 bases from J, with 10 bases between. The CDR3 DNA sequence: TGTGCCTGGACCACAGGGAACAATCAGCCCCAGCATTTT. It encodes CAWTTGNNQPQHF.

The chain combines TRBV10-1 with TRBJ2-7; D might be TRBD1 (5 bases). The V end lost 2 bases, the J end lost 3 bases, and 8 bases lay between the germline ends. The CDR3 spans 13 residues. The germline V gene encodes CDR1 WNHNN and CDR2 SYGVQD (reference sequence). The chain's CDR3 is CASSEGRDYEQYF. DNA of the CDR3: TGCGCCAGCAGTGAGGGCAGGGACTACGAGCAGTACTTC.

The V and J genes are TRBV5-1 and TRBJ2-7, with TRBD1 identical over 9 bases. The ends lost 0 bases at V and 7 bases at J; junction bases unmatched: 8. Germline CDR1 is SGHRS and CDR2 is YFSETQ. CDR3 length equals 15 residues. CDR3 sequence: CASSLEGQGGLEQYF. In DNA form, the CDR3 reads TGCGCCAGCAGCTTGGAGGGACAGGGAGGGTTGGAGCAGTACTTC.

The V and J genes are TRBV7-9 and TRBJ1-1; 8 bases are a match to TRBD1. Germline-derived CDR1 and CDR2 are SEHNR and FQNEAQ (reference sequence). Germline trimming cut 5 bases from V and 6 bases from J; bases unmatched to any gene: 11. The CDR3 sequence is 15 residues long. This CDR3 is CASSPGTGLRAEAFF. CDR3 sequence (DNA): TGTGCCAGCAGCCCCGGGACAGGCCTACGGGCTGAAGCTTTCTTT.

The J gene is TRBJ2-1, the V gene TRBV5-1; D gene ambiguous. V was trimmed by 0 bases and J by 1 base, leaving 11 bases between them. CDR1 is SGHRS and CDR2 is YFSETQ in the germline V gene. The CDR3 has 16 amino acids. This CDR3 reads CASSLGRLGSYNEQFF. The CDR3 nucleotides read TGCGCCAGCAGCTTGGGAAGGTTGGGGTCCTACAATGAGCAGTTCTTC.

The genes are TRBV7-2 and TRBJ1-1; 8 bases are a match to TRBD1. J gave up 1 base and V 4 bases, and 5 bases lay outside the gene matches. Germline CDR1 reads SGHTA; CDR2 reads FQGNSA. This CDR3 region has 15 residues. The CDR3 region has the DNA TGTGCCAGCAGCTCTAGACAGGGGTGGAACACTGAAGCTTTCTTT. Translated, it gives CASSSRQGWNTEAFF.

The chain joins TRBV11-3 to TRBJ1-5; 8 bases match TRBD1. This CDR3 has 17 amino acids. Germline CDR1 and CDR2: SGHNT and YENEEA. V was clipped by 5 bases and J by 3 bases; unmatched bases: 12. The CDR3: CASSAGGAGGVNQPQHF. In DNA, the CDR3 is TGTGCCAGCAGCGCCGGTGGGGCAGGGGGCGTCAATCAGCCCCAGCATTTT.

The chain couples TRBV5-4 to TRBJ1-2; D unclear. This CDR3 has 13 residues. Germline assignment: CDR1 SGHNT and CDR2 YYREEE (reference sequence). V lost 1 base and J 2 bases, leaving 6 bases between the germline ends. CDR3 bases: TGTGCCAGCAGCTTGTCGGGGAACTATGGCTACACCTTC. Translation: CASSLSGNYGYTF.

V gene TRBV5-1 combines with J gene TRBJ2-5; 9 bases agree with TRBD1. Germline CDR1 reads SGHRS; CDR2 reads YFSETQ. V was clipped by 6 bases and J by 3 bases; unmatched bases: 9. CDR3 size: 15 residues. CDR3 residues: CASTRDRTGEETQYF. DNA for the CDR3: TGCGCCAGCACCAGGGATCGGACAGGGGAAGAGACCCAGTACTTC.

The genes are TRBV2 and TRBJ2-5; perhaps TRBD1 as D (6 bases). Germline values: CDR1 SNHLY, CDR2 FYNNEI. The CDR3 spans 14 residues. V shed 3 bases and J shed 5 bases, with 13 bases lying between them. Here the CDR3 reads CASSEGQAVETQYF. The CDR3 nucleotides are TGTGCCAGCAGTGAGGGACAAGCAGTTGAGACCCAGTACTTC.

The gene calls are TRBV7-3 and TRBJ2-3; 12 bases map to TRBD2. The V and J ends lost 2 bases and 2 bases, in that order; junction bases with no gene match: 2. Germline V gene lookup returns CDR1 SGHTA and CDR2 FQGTGA. This CDR3 is 16 amino acids long. CDR3 loop: CASSLASGGATDTQYF. Here the CDR3 DNA reads TGTGCCAGCAGCTTAGCTAGCGGGGGGGCCACAGATACGCAGTATTTT. The complete variable domain, with remaining parts taken from reference TRBV7-3 and TRBJ2-3, reads GAGVSQTPSNKVTEKGKYVELRCDPISGHTALYWYRQSLGQGPEFLIYFQGTGAADDSGLPNDRFFAVRPEGSVSTLKIQRTERGDSAVYLCASSLASGGATDTQYFGPGTRLTVL.

A few counts support this clone. The chain carries TRBV11-2 and TRBJ2-1; D gene ambiguous. The length of the CDR3 is 12 residues. Trimming stripped 4 bases from V and 8 bases from J, with 9 bases between. The germline gives CDR1 SGHAT, CDR2 FQNNGV. CDR3 loop: CASSSTGHEQFF. Written as DNA, the CDR3 is TGTGCCAGCAGCTCAACCGGCCATGAGCAGTTCTTC. Using reference TRBV11-2 and TRBJ2-1 for the parts outside the CDR3, the full variable domain is EAGVAQSPRYKIIEKRQSVAFWCNPISGHATLYWYQQILGQGPKLLIQFQNNGVVDDSQLPKDRFSAERLKGVDSTLKIQPAKLEDSAVYLCASSSTGHEQFFGPGTRLTVL.

The chain has TRBV11-1 and TRBJ2-1; no clear D. CDR1 is SGHAT, CDR2 FQDESV, per germline (reference sequence). Between the trimmed V and J ends, which lost 3 bases and 0 bases, there was a span of 12 bases. There are 16 residues in the CDR3. The CDR3 sequence is CASSFQPLSSYNEQFF. The CDR3 coding sequence is TGTGCCAGCAGCTTTCAACCTCTGAGCTCCTACAATGAGCAGTTCTTC.

The CDR3 region has the DNA TGTGCCACCAGCAGAGGGGGGACAGGGGGATCAGATACGCAGTATTTT. Amino acid sequence: CATSRGGTGGSDTQYF. The rearrangement uses TRBV15 and TRBJ2-3, with TRBD1 matching over 11 bases. This CDR3 spans 16 amino acids. Unmatched junction bases numbered 4, after V lost 1 base and J lost 4 bases. In germline, CDR1 is LNHNV, CDR2 YYDKDF (reference sequence). Based on the CDR3 plus reference TRBV15 and TRBJ2-3, the full variable domain is DAMVIQNPRYQVTQFGKPVTLSCSQTLNHNVMYWYQQKSSQAPKLLFHYYDKDFNNEADTPDNFQSRRPNTSFCFLDIRSPGLGDTAMYLCATSRGGTGGSDTQYFGPGTRLTVL.

The table lists this clone with a few counts. The V gene is TRBV19, the J gene TRBJ1-2; 9 positions agree with TRBD1. There are 16 residues in the CDR3. V lost 6 bases, J lost 4 bases, and 12 bases stayed unmatched. CDR1 is LNHDA and CDR2 is SQIVND in the germline V gene (reference sequence). The CDR3 DNA is TGTGCCAGTAGCCCGCGGGCCGGACAGGGGTTCTATGGCTACACCTTC. Protein product: CASSPRAGQGFYGYTF.

The chain carries TRBV30 and TRBJ2-7; 7 nucleotides line up with TRBD2. Germline V gives CDR1 GTSNPN, CDR2 SVGIG (reference sequence). The V segment lost 4 bases and the J segment 0 bases; nucleotides outside the gene matches: 9. This CDR3 has 15 residues. CDR3 amino acids: CAWMAGRGISYEQYF. CDR3 coding DNA: TGTGCCTGGATGGCGGGGCGGGGGATCTCCTACGAGCAGTACTTC.

The V and J genes are TRBV6-1 and TRBJ2-3; 9 nucleotides line up with TRBD2. Trimming took 2 bases from V and 1 from J; bases not matched to a gene: 4. The CDR3 is 16 amino acids. Germline values: CDR1 MNHNS, CDR2 SASEGT. As DNA, the CDR3 is TGTGCCAGCAGTGAACGGCTAGCGGGGCGCACAGATACGCAGTATTTT. Amino acids: CASSERLAGRTDTQYF.

The gene calls are TRBV19 and TRBJ1-3, with TRBD1 matching over 8 bases. CDR1 LNHDA and CDR2 SQIVND come from the germline V gene (reference sequence). The CDR3 has 14 amino acids. V trimming: 8 bases; J trimming: 0 bases; junction bases outside the gene matches: 3. The CDR3 bases are TGTGCCAGTGAGGACAGGGTCTCTGGAAACACCATATATTTT. Translating gives CASEDRVSGNTIYF.